This entry lists 12 T cell receptor beta chains sequenced from one sample in a study of a mutant IDH1 vaccine in newly diagnosed glioma. Their antigens are not known. The sample's time point: week 11, during vaccination. Doses comprised 300 ug of mutant IDH1 20-mer peptide each, plus topical imiquimod. Method: immunoSEQ multiplex PCR; TCRdb's copy keeps in-frame clones and lacks some. There are 20,000 to 25,000 clones in the sample; about 70% occur only once, and roughly 9.6% lies in the top ten. Sample: peripheral blood mononuclear cells (PBMCs), taken from a glioma patient whose treatment included an IDH1 peptide vaccine. The receptors originated from a man aged 18 to 35 with glioma. Some clones in this sample may be carry-over from other donors' samples.

This rearrangement joins TRBV13 to TRBJ2-1, with D hard to call. Germline-derived CDR1 and CDR2 are PRHDT and FYEKMQ (reference sequence). The CDR3 has 15 amino acids. V lost 5 bases and J lost 5, with 16 bases in between. CDR3 nucleotides: TGTGCCAGCAGCGGTCCTTCTCGGCCCCACAATGAGCAGTTCTTC. Translating gives CASSGPSRPHNEQFF.

The rearrangement links TRBV18 to TRBJ1-5; TRBD1 is a possible D gene (6 bases). The germline V gene has CDR1 KGHSH and CDR2 LQKENI. Trimming removed 1 base at V and 5 bases at J, with 12 bases between. The CDR3 totals 15 residues. CDR3 protein: CASSPQRTVDQPQHF. The CDR3 nucleotides read TGTGCCAGCTCACCACAAAGGACAGTGGATCAGCCCCAGCATTTT.

This chain uses TRBV11-2 with TRBJ1-6, with TRBD1 matching 9 bases. This CDR3 has 16 amino acids. The ends lost 5 bases at V and 7 bases at J; junction bases unmatched: 9. The germline CDR1 and CDR2 sequences are SGHAT and FQNNGV. CDR3 sequence: CASSPQQGAVNSPLHF. The CDR3 DNA is TGTGCCAGCAGCCCGCAACAGGGGGCGGTGAATTCACCCCTCCACTTT.

This chain uses TRBV7-6 with TRBJ2-7; D may be TRBD1 (5 bases). The V end was cut by 3 bases, the J end by 3 bases, with 18 bases between. Germline V CDR1 and CDR2: SGHVS, FNYEAQ. The CDR3 length is 16 residues. The CDR3 nucleotides read TGTGCCAGCAGCTTCACAGGCCTAACCCTCGACTACGAGCAGTACTTC. Residues: CASSFTGLTLDYEQYF.

The V call is TRBV6-5, the J call TRBJ1-6, with D possibly being TRBD1 (6 bases). The CDR3 covers 15 residues. Germline V CDR1 and CDR2: MNHEY, SVGAGI. V gave up 2 bases and J gave up 7 bases, with 12 bases separating them. The CDR3, as DNA: TGTGCCAGCAGTTACCAGGGGCCGGGGAATTCACCCCTCCACTTT. This translates into CASSYQGPGNSPLHF.

The chain employs TRBV5-4 and TRBJ2-7; 9 bases line up with TRBD1. There are 14 residues in the CDR3. In germline, CDR1 is SGHNT, CDR2 YYREEE (reference sequence). J was trimmed by 7 bases and V by 0 bases; bases with no gene match: 5. CDR3 residues: CASSLDRGRREQYF. The CDR3 DNA is TGTGCCAGCAGCTTGGACAGGGGGCGACGGGAGCAGTACTTC.

The V call is TRBV6-1, the J call TRBJ1-2; D gene ambiguous. The CDR3 runs 12 residues. Germline CDR1 reads MNHNS; CDR2 reads SASEGT. Trimming left V 7 bases short and J 0 bases short, with 6 bases between. CDR3 region: CASKVANYGYTF. In DNA, the CDR3 is TGTGCCAGCAAGGTAGCTAACTATGGCTACACCTTC.

This clone was seen a handful of times. The chain uses TRBV12-5 and TRBJ1-1, with D possibly matching TRBD1 (6 bases). The CDR3 length is 13 residues. V shed 7 bases and J shed 10 bases, with 19 bases lying between them. In germline, CDR1 is LGHNT, CDR2 FRNRAP. DNA for the CDR3: TGTGCTAGTGCCCTGTTCGGAGGGGGGGGAGCTTTCTTT. This codes for CASALFGGGGAFF.

The chain couples TRBV6-6 to TRBJ1-1; D ambiguous. Trimming took 1 base from V and 2 from J, leaving 5 bases between them. The CDR3 has 13 amino acids. Germline-derived CDR1 and CDR2 are MNHNY and SVGAGI (reference sequence). As DNA, the CDR3 is TGTGCCAGCAGTTACTTGAGAAACACTGAAGCTTTCTTT. Its protein product is CASSYLRNTEAFF.

This chain joins TRBV9 and TRBJ2-3, with 12 positions matching TRBD2. V trimming: 7 bases; J trimming: 4 bases; junction bases outside the gene matches: 4. CDR1 SGDLS and CDR2 YYNGEE come from the germline V gene. The CDR3 extends over 14 amino acids. The CDR3 DNA reads as TGTGCCAGCGGCGCTAGCGGGGGGGCAGATACGCAGTATTTT. Translated, it gives CASGASGGADTQYF.

The chain joins TRBV19 to TRBJ1-3; no clear D. Germline CDR1 is LNHDA and CDR2 is SQIVND (reference sequence). This CDR3 comprises 15 residues. The V end lost 4 bases, the J end lost 0 bases, and 10 bases lay between the germline ends. CDR3 sequence reads: CASSTDSRSGNTIYF. The CDR3 coding sequence is TGTGCCAGTAGTACAGACTCCCGCTCTGGAAACACCATATATTTT.

The chain uses TRBV27 and TRBJ2-1; 9 bases agree with TRBD2. Germline CDR1 and CDR2: MNHEY and SMNVEV (reference sequence). Trimming took 7 bases from V and 4 from J; bases not matched to a gene: 11. The CDR3 has 16 amino acids. The CDR3 here is CASKSLPSGRYNEQFF. DNA of the CDR3: TGTGCCAGCAAGAGCCTCCCCAGCGGGAGGTACAATGAGCAGTTCTTC.